There are a few counts of the clone carrying this T cell receptor beta chain. Participant age was roughly 18 to 90 years, and participants resided in fewer than 30 US areas. Clinical history as reported by participants underpinned cohort assignment. Cohort 3 recovered donors had two negative PCRs, clearance, or symptom resolution. These data originate in a study of blood T cell repertoires in COVID-19. Study context: Spain, Italy and the United States supplied samples that represented acute and convalescent COVID-19.

Profiled with immunoSEQ multiplex PCR; TCRdb holds only in-frame clones, not every one. The sample has under 200,000 clones; 82% are singletons. The clonotype comes from a man between 45 and 60 years old who had recovered from COVID-19. Sequenced material: PBMCs or T cells enriched from blood (not recorded which).

Here the CDR3 reads CASSSRGLSYGYTF. CDR3 in DNA: TGTGCCAGCAGTTCGAGGGGGCTTTCCTATGGCTACACCTTC. The chain recombines TRBV28 with TRBJ1-2; 7 nucleotides agree with TRBD1. Germline CDR1 MDHEN, CDR2 SYDVKM. This CDR3 is 14 amino acids long. The trim removed 4 bases at V and 4 bases at J, leaving 6 bases unmatched.